This T cell receptor beta chain is from a study of shared clonotypes between healthy human individuals. Study-level information: Researchers drew samples from a couple of women and a few men aged 18 to 49.

The study's findings and limits: It was observed that 5% to 6.5% of naive CD4 clonotypes were shared across a few donors.

Each cell subset's genomic DNA was divided evenly among several immunoSEQ plates. For sorted subsets, 150 to 200 ng DNA per replicate equaled about 30,000 T cell genomes. Generated by immunoSEQ multiplex PCR, the TCRdb table keeps only in-frame clones and is missing some. The sample lists about 2.2 million clones; more than 85% were seen once. Concerning this clone: Its matching antigen is unknown.

Naive CD8 cells lacked CD45RO, underwent positive selection for CCR7 and left out terminally differentiated effector memory CD45RA+ cells. The germline V gene encodes CDR1 KGHSH and CDR2 LQKENI. The CDR3 totals 17 residues. Trimming shortened V by 4 bases and J by 2 bases, and 18 bases separated the two germline ends. The clonotype originates from a man in his late teens or twenties in good health. Some clones in this sample may be carry-over from other donors' samples. The sequenced sample consisted of naive CD8+ T cells from PBMCs. The chain joins TRBV18 to TRBJ1-5; D perhaps matches TRBD1 (5 bases). The CDR3 loop reads CASSLDEQGMGNQPQHF. The DNA for the CDR3 is TGTGCCAGCTCACTAGACGAGCAGGGAATGGGCAATCAGCCCCAGCATTTT. The variable domain in full, with the rest retrieved from reference TRBV18 and TRBJ1-5, is NAGVMQNPRHLVRRRGQEARLRCSPMKGHSHVYWYRQLPEEGLKFMVYLQKENIIDESGMPKERFSAEFPKEGPSILRIQQVVRGDSAAYFCASSLDEQGMGNQPQHFGDGTRLSIL.